Listed below are T cell receptor beta chains from one sample, sequenced in a study of T cells in lung cancer brain metastases. The data were produced by immunoSEQ multiplex PCR, yet TCRdb's version contains in-frame clones alone and is incomplete. The sample lists over a thousand clones, around 92% occurring once. Source material: tumor tissue from a brain metastasis. The origin of the receptors is a man aged 65 to 85 with non-small cell lung cancer that had spread to the brain. Each CDR3 is given with its conserved first and last residue. D genes are given only for firm matches. A clone size is listed for some rows: how often the clone was seen (once, few, many), or a class if it is expanded.

v_gene,d_gene,j_gene,abundance,CDR3aa,CDR3nt
TRBV5-6,TRBD1,TRBJ1-3,NA,CASSLDRGNTIYF,TGTGCCAGCAGCTTGGACAGGGGGAACACCATATATTTT
TRBV27,TRBD1,TRBJ1-2,NA,CASSRDRVYGYTF,TGTGCCAGCAGTAGGGACAGGGTATATGGCTACACCTTC
TRBV29-1,NA,TRBJ1-2,few,CSVEDFSGGADGYTF,TGCAGCGTTGAAGATTTCTCGGGGGGCGCCGATGGCTACACCTTC
TRBV18,TRBD2,TRBJ2-7,once,CASSRGTSLDEQYF,TGTGCCAGCTCTAGAGGGACTAGTCTCGACGAGCAGTACTTC
TRBV4-2,TRBD2,TRBJ2-1,NA,CASSQHPGLENEQFF,TGTGCCAGCAGCCAACATCCAGGACTAGAGAATGAGCAGTTCTTC
TRBV6-5,NA,TRBJ1-2,NA,CASTTSGGTNGYTF,TGTGCCAGCACCACTTCGGGAGGGACGAATGGCTACACCTTC
TRBV18,TRBD1,TRBJ2-4,once,CASSLLIQGAINIQYF,TGTGCCAGCTCACTATTGATACAGGGGGCTATAAACATTCAGTACTTC
TRBV6-5,TRBD1,TRBJ1-4,NA,CASSSDRGNEKLFF,TGTGCCAGCAGTTCAGACAGGGGTAATGAAAAACTGTTTTTT
TRBV5-6,TRBD1,TRBJ2-1,NA,CASSLTGEVGEQFF,TGTGCCAGCAGTTTGACAGGGGAGGTTGGTGAGCAGTTCTTC
TRBV7-9,TRBD1,TRBJ1-4,NA,CASSVPGQNEKLFF,TGTGCCAGCAGCGTTCCGGGACAGAATGAAAAACTGTTTTTT
TRBV5-1,NA,TRBJ2-6,NA,CASSLGVTGPYSGANVLTF,TGCGCCAGCAGCTTGGGGGTTACAGGGCCCTACTCTGGGGCCAACGTCCTGACTTTC
TRBV30,NA,TRBJ2-3,NA,CAWSPTGAVSTDTQYF,TGTGCCTGGAGTCCAACCGGGGCCGTCAGCACAGATACGCAGTATTTT
TRBV7-2,TRBD1,TRBJ2-7,NA,CASSLKKGTGGEQYF,TGTGCCAGCAGCTTAAAAAAAGGGACAGGGGGAGAGCAGTACTTC
TRBV4-3,TRBD2,TRBJ2-1,NA,CASSQDYTSGSNEQFF,TGCGCCAGCAGCCAAGATTATACTAGCGGCTCAAATGAGCAGTTCTTC
TRBV29-1,NA,TRBJ2-7,NA,CSVGGNYPYEQYF,TGCAGCGTTGGTGGGAATTATCCCTACGAGCAGTACTTC
TRBV18,TRBD1,TRBJ1-2,NA,CASSPRTGKNYGYTF,TGTGCCAGCTCACCAAGGACAGGGAAAAACTATGGCTACACCTTC
TRBV29-1,NA,TRBJ2-7,NA,CSPVKGFQYEQYF,TGCAGCCCGGTCAAGGGGTTTCAATACGAGCAGTACTTC
TRBV4-1,NA,TRBJ2-3,once,CASSLLGGDPDTQYF,TGCGCCAGCAGCCTCCTAGGGGGGGACCCAGATACGCAGTATTTT
TRBV27,NA,TRBJ1-6,NA,CASSSGTYNSPLHF,TGTGCCAGCAGTTCCGGGACCTATAATTCACCCCTCCACTTT
TRBV28,NA,TRBJ1-1,NA,CASTVNTEAFF,TGTGCCAGCACTGTGAACACTGAAGCTTTCTTT
TRBV7-9,TRBD1,TRBJ1-2,NA,CASSSWVQGDGYTF,TGTGCCAGCAGCTCTTGGGTGCAGGGGGATGGCTACACCTTC
TRBV5-8,TRBD1,TRBJ1-5,NA,CASSFNRDSFSNQPQHF,TGTGCCAGTAGCTTCAACCGGGACAGTTTTAGCAATCAGCCCCAGCATTTT
TRBV27,NA,TRBJ2-3,NA,CASSQGQGRTDTQYF,TGTGCCAGCAGCCAGGGGCAGGGGCGCACAGATACGCAGTATTTT
TRBV19,NA,TRBJ1-5,NA,CASENIGGGSSNQPQHF,TGTGCCAGTGAAAATATTGGGGGGGGGTCGAGCAATCAGCCCCAGCATTTT
TRBV6-1,NA,TRBJ2-5,once,CASSEATARETQYF,TGTGCCAGCAGTGAAGCAACCGCCCGGGAGACCCAGTACTTC
TRBV6-1,NA,TRBJ2-7,NA,CASSEGPSYEQYF,TGTGCCAGCAGTGAAGGGCCTTCCTACGAGCAGTACTTC
TRBV4-1,TRBD1,TRBJ2-1,NA,CASSWDSENYEQFF,TGCGCCAGCAGCTGGGACAGTGAAAACTATGAGCAGTTCTTC
TRBV19,NA,TRBJ1-5,NA,CASSIRGDNQPQHF,TGTGCCAGTAGTATCCGAGGGGATAATCAGCCCCAGCATTTT
TRBV7-2,NA,TRBJ2-2,NA,CASSLVGGARTGELFF,TGTGCCAGCAGCTTAGTTGGGGGGGCTCGGACCGGGGAGCTGTTTTTT
TRBV5-1,NA,TRBJ1-1,NA,CASSLTPYADTEAFF,TGCGCCAGCAGCTTGACCCCCTATGCGGACACTGAAGCTTTCTTT
TRBV7-9,TRBD1,TRBJ1-1,few,CASTDVTGGAGRTEAFF,TGTGCCAGCACCGATGTAACAGGGGGCGCAGGGAGGACTGAAGCTTTCTTT
TRBV30,NA,TRBJ1-3,few,CAWSVERSGNTIYF,TGTGCCTGGAGTGTTGAGCGCTCTGGAAACACCATATATTTT
TRBV7-9,NA,TRBJ2-1,NA,CASSPLIGAGEQFF,TGTGCCAGCAGCCCCCTTATAGGGGCTGGGGAGCAGTTCTTC
TRBV27,NA,TRBJ2-7,few,CASRNVYYEQYF,TGTGCCTCTCGGAACGTCTACTACGAGCAGTACTTC
TRBV5-1,TRBD1,TRBJ1-2,few,CASSSDHLTGYDYGYTF,TGCGCCAGCAGCTCTGACCACTTGACAGGGTACGACTATGGCTACACCTTC
TRBV10-3,TRBD1,TRBJ1-3,NA,CAISDLGQGSNTIYF,TGTGCCATCAGTGACCTTGGACAGGGAAGTAACACCATATATTTT
TRBV7-9,TRBD2,TRBJ2-7,NA,CATRLAGGPSSYEQYF,TGTGCCACCAGACTAGCGGGGGGCCCATCCTCCTACGAGCAGTACTTC
TRBV9,NA,TRBJ2-7,NA,CASSVDPRPGASSNEQYF,TGTGCCAGCAGCGTAGATCCCCGACCGGGCGCGTCCTCTAACGAGCAGTACTTC
TRBV30,NA,TRBJ1-5,NA,CAWSRRDGNQPQHF,TGTGCCTGGAGTAGGAGGGACGGCAATCAGCCCCAGCATTTT
TRBV6-1,NA,TRBJ2-5,NA,CASSLRLRQETQYF,TGTGCCAGCAGTCTTAGACTGAGGCAAGAGACCCAGTACTTC
TRBV30,NA,TRBJ2-2,NA,CAWSPAGWWTGELFF,TGTGCCTGGAGTCCTGCTGGTTGGTGGACCGGGGAGCTGTTTTTT
TRBV28,TRBD2,TRBJ2-7,NA,CASSPSGLAGAIYEQYF,TGTGCCAGCAGTCCATCGGGACTAGCGGGGGCAATTTACGAGCAGTACTTC